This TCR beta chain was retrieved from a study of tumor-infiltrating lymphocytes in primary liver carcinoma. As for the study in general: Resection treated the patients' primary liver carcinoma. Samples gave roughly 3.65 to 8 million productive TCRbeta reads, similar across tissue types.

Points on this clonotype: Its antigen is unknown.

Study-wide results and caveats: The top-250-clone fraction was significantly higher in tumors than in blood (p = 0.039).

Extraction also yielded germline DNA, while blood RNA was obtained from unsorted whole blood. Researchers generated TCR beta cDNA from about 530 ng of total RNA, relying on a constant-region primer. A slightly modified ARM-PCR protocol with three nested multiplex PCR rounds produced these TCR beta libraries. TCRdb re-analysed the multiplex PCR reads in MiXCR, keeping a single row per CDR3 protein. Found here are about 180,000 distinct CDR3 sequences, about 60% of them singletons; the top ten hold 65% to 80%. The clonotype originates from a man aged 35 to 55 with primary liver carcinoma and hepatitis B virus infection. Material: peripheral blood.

CDR3 nucleotide sequence: TGTGCCACCGGGACTAGCGGAAGAGATAGCTCCTACAATGAGCAGTTCTTC. This encodes CATGTSGRDSSYNEQFF. This chain links TRBV10-3 with TRBJ2-1; 11 positions match TRBD2. V was clipped by 10 bases and J by 0 bases; unmatched bases: 11. CDR1 and CDR2 (germline): ENHRY, SYGVKD. The CDR3 contains 17 residues.